The 18 T cell receptor beta chains below were found in one sample sequenced in a study of T cells in women clearing cervical HPV infection. Assay: immunoSEQ multiplex PCR; the TCRdb copy retains only in-frame clones and omits some. In all, the sample yields tens of thousands of clones. Sample: blood buffy coat. The receptors were sampled from a woman between 18 and 69 years old with a cervical HPV16 infection that either progressed to CIN3+ or cleared (not recorded which).

In regard to this clone: The read terminates 3 residues ahead of where the CDR3 ends, so the germline J gene completes it. J is TRBJ1-2 and V is TRBV18; D not resolved. The CDR3 length is 15 residues. Germline CDR1 is KGHSH and CDR2 is LQKENI. CDR3 protein: CASSPTMTYPGGYTF. The sequenced CDR3 bases are TGTGCCAGCTCACCGACAATGACGTACCCCGGCGGC.

The part of the CDR3 DNA that was read is TGTGCCATCAGAATAGACCCAAAGGGACTACGCACAGATACG. Its protein is CAIRIDPKGLRTDT. In full, the CDR3 is CAIRIDPKGLRTDTQYF. V and J are TRBV10-3 and TRBJ2-3; 7 bases match TRBD2. The read stops 3 residues short of the end of the CDR3; the missing end is completed from the germline J gene. Per germline, CDR1 ENHRY and CDR2 SYGVKD. The CDR3 extends over 17 amino acids. V shed 6 bases, J shed 1 base, and the junction held 13 bases outside the gene matches.

About this clone itself: The observed sequence ends 3 residues before the CDR3 terminus, with the missing tail filled in from the germline J gene. The chain combines TRBV5-1 with TRBJ2-3; D gene unclear. The germline gives CDR1 SGHRS, CDR2 YFSETQ. The CDR3 length is 14 residues. CDR3 bases read: TGCGCCAGCAGCTTGTTATTGCGCCAAGAGACG. This codes for CASSLLLRQET. The entire CDR3 reads CASSLLLRQETQYF.

Details on this clone: The CDR3 extends 3 residues past the end of the read, so its final part is completed from the germline J gene. The chain carries TRBV19 and TRBJ1-1, with 8 bases fitting TRBD1. V shed 9 bases and J 1 base; nucleotides not matched to a gene: 7. This CDR3 spans 14 amino acids. Germline CDR1 LNHDA, CDR2 SQIVND (reference sequence). CDR3 amino acids: CASQSRGRNTEAFF. The sequenced part of the CDR3 DNA is TGTGCCAGCCAATCCAGGGGGCGGAACACTGAA.

Concerning this clone: The read finishes 3 residues shy of the CDR3 end, and the germline J gene is used to complete it. The chain combines TRBV20-1 with TRBJ2-7, with a possible D match to TRBD2 (6 bases). From germline, CDR1 is DFQATT and CDR2 SNEGSKA (reference sequence). The CDR3 runs 14 residues. The V and J ends lost 0 bases and 4 bases respectively, with 13 bases between them. The CDR3 loop is CSARDLAGTYEQYF. The part of the CDR3 DNA that was read is TGCAGTGCTAGAGATCTGGCAGGGACTTACGAG.

As for this clone: With the read ending 3 residues before the CDR3 end, the germline J gene is used to fill in that end. This same CDR3 is encoded by further DNA sequences in the sample. This chain uses TRBV6-1 with TRBJ1-3; 11 bases align to TRBD1. The CDR3 length is 18 residues. The V gene's germline CDR1 is MNHNS and CDR2 SASEGT. With 1 base clipped from V and 4 bases from J, the junction kept 9 bases outside the gene matches. CDR3 DNA (partial): TGTGCCAGCAGTGAAGACGCCAGGACAGGGGGCTACGGAAACACC. As protein: CASSEDARTGGYGNT. The whole CDR3 reads CASSEDARTGGYGNTIYF.

Note on this clone: The missing CDR3 end, 3 residues past where the read stops, is filled in from the germline J gene. This chain uses TRBV12-5 with TRBJ2-1; tentative D call: TRBD2 (6 bases). CDR3 length: 13 residues. V gave up 6 bases and J gave up 9 bases, with 15 bases separating them. The V gene's germline CDR1 is LGHNT and CDR2 FRNRAP. The covered CDR3 bases are TGTGCTAGTGGCCCTCGACTAGAGGGTGAG. Amino acid sequence: CASGPRLEGE. The entire CDR3 reads CASGPRLEGEQFF.

A note on this clone: Read data end 3 residues before the CDR3 end; the end is taken from the germline J gene. The genes are TRBV30 and TRBJ1-1; D perhaps matches TRBD1 (5 bases). Germline CDR1 and CDR2: GTSNPN and SVGIG (reference sequence). The V and J ends lost 4 bases and 5 bases respectively, with 11 bases between them. The CDR3 sequence is 12 residues long. The part of the CDR3 DNA that was read is TGTGCCTGGAATAGGGGAGGGACTGAA. This gives the protein CAWNRGGTE. In full, the CDR3 reads CAWNRGGTEAFF.

Concerning this clone: With the read ending 3 residues before the CDR3 end, the germline J gene is used to fill in that end. This chain links TRBV20-1 with TRBJ2-7; TRBD2 matches at 7 bases. Germline V CDR1 and CDR2: DFQATT, SNEGSKA (reference sequence). CDR3 length: 13 residues. Losses at the gene ends were 2 bases for V and 3 bases for J; bases not matched to a gene: 4. The sequenced CDR3 bases are TGCAGTGCTAGACGGGGGGTCTACTACGAG. Translating it yields CSARRGVYYE. The full CDR3 protein reads CSARRGVYYEQYF.

Comments on this clone: The CDR3 end falls 3 residues outside the read, so it is completed with the germline J gene. This rearrangement joins TRBV6-1 to TRBJ1-2; D gene unclear. The CDR3 has 12 residues. Germline V gene data show CDR1 as MNHNS and CDR2 as SASEGT. V shed 0 bases and J shed 7 bases, with 6 bases lying between them. The CDR3 sequence: CASSEAGGGYTF. CDR3 DNA (partial): TGTGCCAGCAGTGAAGCCGGTGGTGGC.

With regard to this clone: The observed sequence ends 3 residues before the CDR3 terminus, with the missing tail filled in from the germline J gene. The chain employs TRBV19 and TRBJ1-3, with no clear D. Germline CDR1 is LNHDA and CDR2 is SQIVND (reference sequence). V was cut by 4 bases and J by 2 bases, with 9 bases left in between. The CDR3 extends over 14 amino acids. This CDR3 reads CASSTGLTGNTIYF. Incomplete CDR3 DNA: TGTGCCAGTAGTACGGGTTTGACTGGAAACACC.

Worth noting for this clone: The read gets to within 3 residues of the CDR3 end, and the germline J gene fills in the rest. V is TRBV18 and J is TRBJ2-7, with D perhaps matching TRBD1 or TRBD2 (5 bases each). CDR3 size: 13 residues. Looked up from germline, CDR1 is KGHSH and CDR2 is LQKENI. V lost 2 bases and J lost 5, with 10 bases in between. The CDR3 region is CASSPGRGDEQYF. Partial CDR3 DNA: TGTGCCAGCTCACCAGGTAGAGGGGACGAG.

Remarks on this clone: With the read ending 3 residues before the CDR3 end, the germline J gene is used to fill in that end. The chain recombines TRBV20-1 with TRBJ2-7; weak D call: TRBD2 (7 bases). The CDR3 has 14 amino acids. Germline V CDR1 and CDR2: DFQATT, SNEGSKA (reference sequence). Trimming left V 3 bases short and J 0 bases short, with 12 bases between. The CDR3 bases that were read are TGCAGTGCTAGTTGGGGGGGCTCCTCCTACGAG. Translated, it gives CSASWGGSSYE. From start to end, the CDR3 is CSASWGGSSYEQYF.

Regarding this clone: The read comes to an end 3 residues before the CDR3 does, leaving the germline J gene to fill in the end. The gene calls are TRBV20-1 and TRBJ2-7, with 11 positions matching TRBD2. The CDR3 runs 13 residues. In germline, CDR1 is DFQATT, CDR2 SNEGSKA (reference sequence). V lost 5 bases to trimming and J lost 6 bases; unmatched junction nucleotides: 6. The sequenced CDR3 bases are TGCAGTGCTTATAGCGGGAGGGCCGGCGAG. This encodes CSAYSGRAGE. The entire CDR3 is CSAYSGRAGEQYF.

Details on this clone: Read coverage stops 3 residues before the CDR3 terminus; the germline J gene supplies the remainder. The chain is built from TRBV29-1 and TRBJ1-6; TRBD1 aligns across 8 bases. V lost 6 bases and J lost 6; bases outside the gene matches: 7. The CDR3 runs 14 residues. Germline V CDR1 and CDR2: SQVTM, ANQGSEA. The sequenced part of the CDR3 DNA is TGCAGCGTCCGGGACAGGTCGATTAATTCACCC. Translation: CSVRDRSINSP. The complete CDR3 protein is CSVRDRSINSPLHF.

A word on this clone: Sequencing ends 3 residues short of the CDR3 end; the germline J gene provides the rest. The chain carries TRBV19 and TRBJ2-3; no firm D call. Germline V gene lookup returns CDR1 LNHDA and CDR2 SQIVND (reference sequence). This CDR3 spans 13 amino acids. The part of the CDR3 DNA that was read is TGTGCCAGTAGTATATTGGCAGAAGAGACG. This encodes CASSILAEET. The entire CDR3 protein reads CASSILAEETQYF.

To note about this clone: The read terminates 3 residues before the CDR3 end, so the remaining end is supplied by the germline J gene. The chain links TRBV6-2 or TRBV6-3 to TRBJ1-2; maybe TRBD1 (5 bases). CDR1 and CDR2 from the germline V gene are MNHEY and SVGEGT. The CDR3 spans 11 residues. The CDR3 DNA, read in part, is TGTGCCAGCTCGACAGCCTACGAC. It encodes CASSTAYD. The complete CDR3 reads CASSTAYDYTF.

Note on this clone: One junction end does not reproduce the germline sequence, and a read error may be involved. The read stops 3 residues short of the end of the CDR3; the missing end is completed from the germline J gene. The sample holds other DNA sequences that translate to the same CDR3. The rearrangement uses TRBV30 and TRBJ1-3; 11 bases fit TRBD1. Looked up from germline, CDR1 is GTSNPN and CDR2 is SVGIG (reference sequence). This CDR3 comprises 19 residues. The CDR3 bases that were read are TGTGCCTGGAGTGGCGGTTCCCTCCGGGACAGGGGGTATGGAAACACT. Protein: CAWSGGSLRDRGYGNT. The complete CDR3 sequence is CAWSGGSLRDRGYGNTIYF.